This T cell receptor beta chain is drawn from a study of beta chain features in type 1 diabetes. Findings and caveats of the study: The naive, central memory and Treg TCRB repertoires looked more alike in patients than they did in healthy donors. High-TCR-expressing cells could be over-represented by cDNA sequencing. When VDJ junctions were examined, type 1 diabetes patients showed fewer insertions and more deletions.

To note about this clone: The antigen remains unidentified.

Per the germline V gene, CDR1 is SGHRS and CDR2 is YFSETQ. J gave up 7 bases and V 4 bases, and 6 bases lay outside the gene matches. The CDR3 loop spans 15 amino acids. Sequencing targeted expressed TCRB transcripts, as all isolated RNA had been reverse transcribed. It was found that naive, central memory and regulatory T cell samples averaged roughly 3.6 million reads. The assay was immunoSEQ multiplex PCR, and TCRdb's table has in-frame clones only and misses some. This table holds about 620,000 clones, around 15% found once. V is TRBV5-1 and J is TRBJ2-1; 12 nucleotides agree with TRBD2. This receptor was taken from a man aged 18 to 29 in good health. Sample: naive CD4+ T cells from blood. CDR3 loop: CASSGTSGGRNEQFF. Written as DNA, the CDR3 is TGCGCCAGCAGCGGCACTAGCGGGGGGCGGAATGAGCAGTTCTTC.